Below, 21 T cell receptor beta chains from the same sample are listed, as sequenced in a study of shared clonotypes between healthy human individuals. The method was immunoSEQ multiplex PCR; TCRdb's version includes in-frame clones alone and lacks a portion of them. The sample holds under 2,000,000 clones, over 85% seen once. CD8 cells regarded as naive lacked CD45RO, were positively chosen for CCR7, and omitted terminally differentiated effector memory CD45RA+ cells. The sequenced material came from naive CD8+ T cells sorted from blood. The receptors were sampled from a man in his late teens or twenties in good health.

This chain connects TRBV6-1 to TRBJ2-5; 8 positions agree with TRBD1. The CDR3 totals 16 residues. With 3 bases clipped from V and 2 bases from J, the junction kept 8 bases outside the gene matches. Germline CDR1 is MNHNS and CDR2 is SASEGT. CDR3 sequence: CASSDYSGTGQETQYF. In nucleotides, the CDR3 is TGTGCCAGCAGTGATTATTCCGGGACAGGACAAGAGACCCAGTACTTC.

The rearrangement links TRBV4-3 to TRBJ1-2; TRBD1 is a possible D gene (6 bases). Trimming left V 0 bases short and J 5 bases short, with 16 bases between. The CDR3 consists of 16 residues. Per germline, CDR1 LGHNA and CDR2 YSLEER. CDR3 in DNA: TGCGCCAGCAGCCAAGAGCAGGGGTGGGATAGTTATGGCTACACCTTC. Translating it yields CASSQEQGWDSYGYTF.

The chain is built from TRBV28 and TRBJ1-2, with 7 bases identical to TRBD1. J gave up 5 bases and V 6 bases, and 18 bases lay outside the gene matches. This CDR3 contains 17 residues. Germline CDR1 MDHEN, CDR2 SYDVKM. CDR3 bases: TGTGCCAGCAGCCGCGGGACAGCCCCGGTACGACCTTATGGCTACACCTTC. Its translation is CASSRGTAPVRPYGYTF.

This clone was counted a single time. The chain combines TRBV7-2 with TRBJ2-3; 11 bases match TRBD2. V dropped 4 bases and J dropped 2; count of bases not matched to a gene: 5. The CDR3 is made up of 16 amino acids. Germline V gene lookup returns CDR1 SGHTA and CDR2 FQGNSA. The CDR3 DNA reads TGTGCCAGCAGCTCACTAGCGGGGGCGATCACAGATACGCAGTATTTT. This gives the protein CASSSLAGAITDTQYF.

The V and J genes are TRBV9 and TRBJ2-2; 10 bases fit TRBD1. Trimming took 4 bases from V and 6 from J; bases not matched to a gene: 6. This CDR3 comprises 15 residues. Per the germline V gene, CDR1 is SGDLS and CDR2 is YYNGEE. The CDR3: CASSWAGTGAGELFF. In nucleotides, the CDR3 is TGTGCCAGCAGCTGGGCCGGGACAGGGGCCGGGGAGCTGTTTTTT. The entire variable domain, with the rest obtained from reference TRBV9 and TRBJ2-2, is as follows: DSGVTQTPKHLITATGQRVTLRCSPRSGDLSVYWYQQSLDQGLQFLIQYYNGEERAKGNILERFSAQQFPDLHSELNLSSLELGDSALYFCASSWAGTGAGELFFGEGSRLTVL.

The chain couples TRBV5-6 to TRBJ2-2, with D perhaps matching TRBD1 (6 bases). Germline assignment: CDR1 SGHDT and CDR2 YYEEEE. With 5 bases removed from V and 0 bases from J, the gap between germline ends came to 14 bases. The CDR3 runs to 16 residues. CDR3 region: CASSFDGQTNTGELFF. CDR3 coding DNA: TGTGCCAGCAGTTTTGACGGACAGACGAACACCGGGGAGCTGTTTTTT.

This chain joins TRBV5-1 and TRBJ2-3, with 10 bases aligning to TRBD2. CDR1 SGHRS and CDR2 YFSETQ come from the germline V gene. Unmatched junction bases numbered 6, after V lost 0 bases and J lost 5 bases. This CDR3 has 16 residues. The CDR3 spells CASSLVLAGAIDTQYF. The CDR3 nucleotides are TGCGCCAGCAGCTTGGTCCTAGCGGGAGCAATAGATACGCAGTATTTT.

The chain is built from TRBV6-6 and TRBJ1-2; D is uncertain. Trimming took off 7 bases at V and 8 bases at J, with 8 bases between the two ends. CDR3 length: 10 residues. Per the germline V gene, CDR1 is MNHNY and CDR2 is SVGAGI (reference sequence). The CDR3 region is CASNAQGYTF. DNA for the CDR3: TGTGCCAGCAACGCGCAGGGCTACACCTTC.

The chain employs TRBV30 and TRBJ2-2; D is perhaps TRBD2 (5 bases). V lost 3 bases and J 4 bases, leaving 9 bases between the germline ends. The CDR3 has 13 amino acids. CDR1 and CDR2 (germline): GTSNPN, SVGIG (reference sequence). The CDR3 here is CAWSTDSTGELFF. CDR3 sequence (DNA): TGTGCCTGGAGCACGGACTCCACCGGGGAGCTGTTTTTT.

The chain is built from TRBV18 and TRBJ2-7; tentatively, D is TRBD2 (6 bases). Trimming pared 2 bases from V and 4 bases from J, leaving 12 bases between. This CDR3 region has 14 residues. Germline V gene data show CDR1 as KGHSH and CDR2 as LQKENI. The CDR3 nucleotides are TGTGCCAGCTCACCAGAGGAGGGCACGTACGAGCAGTACTTC. This codes for CASSPEEGTYEQYF.

The rearrangement uses TRBV27 and TRBJ1-1, with 7 bases fitting TRBD1. With V trimmed by 6 bases and J by 10 bases, 14 bases remained unmatched. Germline assignment: CDR1 MNHEY and CDR2 SMNVEV (reference sequence). The length of the CDR3 is 14 residues. CDR3 DNA sequence: TGTGCCAGCAGCCCCCGCGAACAGGGGCGTGGAGCTTTCTTT. This encodes CASSPREQGRGAFF.

The chain combines TRBV2 with TRBJ2-5; TRBD1 or TRBD2 may be the D gene (5 bases each). Germline CDR1 SNHLY, CDR2 FYNNEI. This CDR3 is built from 15 residues. Trimming removed 4 bases from V and 5 bases from J, with 17 bases in between. This chain's CDR3 is CASSGQGLGEETQYF. Written as DNA, the CDR3 is TGTGCCAGCAGTGGGCAAGGTCTAGGGGAGGAGACCCAGTACTTC.

On this clone: This CDR3 is also generated by other DNA sequences in the sample. The V gene is TRBV19, the J gene TRBJ2-7; TRBD1 agrees at 8 bases. CDR3 length: 13 amino acids. Germline CDR1 LNHDA, CDR2 SQIVND (reference sequence). J gave up 4 bases and V 1 base, and 0 bases lay outside the gene matches. CDR3 bases: TGTGCCAGTAGTATAGGGACAGGGTACGAGCAGTACTTC. Translating it yields CASSIGTGYEQYF.

CDR3 bases: TGTGCCAGCAGCGAAAGGGGACTAGCGGGAAACGGGGATACGCAGTATTTT. Translated, it gives CASSERGLAGNGDTQYF. The rearrangement uses TRBV6-1 and TRBJ2-3; 13 positions agree with TRBD2. Germline assignment: CDR1 MNHNS and CDR2 SASEGT. The CDR3 consists of 17 residues. The ends lost 6 bases at V and 6 bases at J; junction bases unmatched: 12.

The V gene is TRBV30, the J gene TRBJ2-1, with TRBD2 identical over 10 bases. The junction had 6 bases not matched to a gene; V was cut back by 1 base and J by 0 bases. The CDR3 is 17 amino acids. Germline-derived CDR1 and CDR2 are GTSNPN and SVGIG (reference sequence). CDR3 sequence (DNA): TGTGCCTGGAGTGGGCTAGCGGGAGCGTTCTCCTACAATGAGCAGTTCTTC. The encoded protein is CAWSGLAGAFSYNEQFF.

Worth noting for this clone: Other DNA sequences of this sample code for an identical CDR3. J is TRBJ2-5 and V is TRBV5-1; no reliable D call. Germline V gene lookup returns CDR1 SGHRS and CDR2 YFSETQ. Trimming shortened V by 0 bases and J by 4 bases, and 13 bases separated the two germline ends. The length of the CDR3 is 15 residues. The DNA for the CDR3 is TGCGCCAGCAGCTTGGAAGGCGGCGTCGGAGAGACCCAGTACTTC. Residues: CASSLEGGVGETQYF.

The chain combines TRBV27 with TRBJ2-7; TRBD2 agrees at 10 bases. CDR3 length equals 16 residues. Germline assignment: CDR1 MNHEY and CDR2 SMNVEV (reference sequence). J was trimmed by 3 bases and V by 8 bases; bases with no gene match: 13. The CDR3: CASSWGEAGGGYEQYF. The CDR3 DNA reads TGTGCCAGCTCCTGGGGAGAAGCGGGAGGGGGCTACGAGCAGTACTTC.

This chain connects TRBV9 to TRBJ2-3; D might be TRBD1 or TRBD2, each matching 5 bases. CDR1 is SGDLS and CDR2 is YYNGEE in the germline V gene. The CDR3 has 11 residues. With 5 bases removed from V and 6 bases from J, the gap between germline ends came to 7 bases. The CDR3 region has the DNA TGTGCCAGCAGGGGGGACGATACGCAGTATTTT. Translation: CASRGDDTQYF.

The chain employs TRBV29-1 and TRBJ2-2; D is unclear. The CDR3 sequence is 11 residues long. CDR1 SQVTM and CDR2 ANQGSEA come from the germline V gene. V was pared by 2 bases and J by 7 bases, with 5 bases between. The CDR3 is CSVESSGELFF. Here the CDR3 DNA reads TGCAGCGTTGAATCTAGCGGGGAGCTGTTTTTT.

V is TRBV6-6 and J is TRBJ1-3; no clear D. CDR1 MNHNY and CDR2 SVGAGI come from the germline V gene (reference sequence). CDR3 length: 16 residues. V lost 2 bases and J lost 1, with 12 bases in between. This CDR3 is CASSYVRAGSGNTIYF. The CDR3 coding sequence is TGTGCCAGCAGTTACGTTCGGGCGGGATCTGGAAACACCATATATTTT.

The chain joins TRBV6-5 to TRBJ2-7; D is unresolved. V gave up 4 bases and J gave up 6 bases, with 13 bases separating them. This CDR3 spans 13 amino acids. Per germline, CDR1 MNHEY and CDR2 SVGAGI. The CDR3, as DNA: TGTGCCAGCAGTTCCTTCGGTCCTGGCGAGCAGTACTTC. Translated: CASSSFGPGEQYF.